This T cell receptor beta chain appears in the sequencing data of a study of T cell changes during pregnancy in multiple sclerosis. Produced via immunoSEQ multiplex PCR; TCRdb's table is partial and in-frame only. The sample consists of some 52,000 clones, roughly nine tenths of them appearing once. The CDR3 covers 14 residues. The V gene lost 7 bases and the J gene lost 0 bases, with 12 bases spanning the gap. Germline values: CDR1 LNHNV, CDR2 YYDKDF (reference sequence). The clonotype originates from a female donor with multiple sclerosis, enrolled in a pregnancy study. This chain uses TRBV15 with TRBJ1-1, with a weak D call TRBD1 (6 bases). The specimen comprised CD4+ T cells from peripheral blood mononuclear cells, sampled before pregnancy. The CDR3 protein is CATTTDRMNTEAFF. The CDR3 nucleotides are TGTGCCACCACCACCGACAGGATGAACACTGAAGCTTTCTTT. Full variable domain (rest looked up from reference TRBV15 and TRBJ1-1): DAMVIQNPRYQVTQFGKPVTLSCSQTLNHNVMYWYQQKSSQAPKLLFHYYDKDFNNEADTPDNFQSRRPNTSFCFLDIRSPGLGDTAMYLCATTTDRMNTEAFFGQGTRLTVV.